What follows are 14 T cell receptor beta chains derived from one specimen sequenced in a study of T-cell reconstitution after alpha-beta-depleted transplantation in children. Molecular barcoding with unique molecular identifiers was used for the TCRbeta library. MiXCR, run by TCRdb on the PCR reads, gives a single entry per CDR3 protein. This table has around 700,000 distinct CDR3 sequences, roughly 14% appearing once. This material consisted of PBMCs, taken before TCRalphabeta/CD19-depleted stem cell transplant. The receptor source for this set is a girl aged 2 to 10 with congenital amegakaryocytic thrombocytopenia, due to receive a stem cell transplant.

As regards this clonotype: Germline is not matched at one junction end, which may reflect a read error. The rearrangement joins TRBV7-2 to TRBJ1-4; a possible D gene is TRBD1 (6 bases). CDR1 is SGHTA, CDR2 FQGNSA, per germline. The CDR3 contains 14 residues. The CDR3 protein is CASSFTGYNEKLLF. The CDR3 DNA is TGTGCCAGCAGCTTCACAGGGTATAATGAAAAACTGCTTTTT. Drawing the rest from reference TRBV7-2 and TRBJ1-4, the complete variable domain is GAGVSQSPSNKVTEKGKDVELRCDPISGHTALYWYRQSLGQGLEFLIYFQGNSAPDKSGLPSDRFSAERTGGSVSTLTIQRTQQEDSAVYLCASSFTGYNEKLLFGSGTQLSVL.

This clonotype has more than one count but fewer than ten. The rearrangement uses TRBV29-1 and TRBJ2-5; D perhaps matches TRBD1 (6 bases). Germline CDR1 and CDR2: SQVTM and ANQGSEA. The CDR3 is 14 residues long. With 6 bases removed from V and 4 bases from J, the gap between germline ends came to 18 bases. The DNA of the CDR3 is TGCAGCGTAGTACCGACAGGCCAGGGAGAGACCCAGTACTTC. It specifies CSVVPTGQGETQYF.

This clonotype was seen more than once but under ten times. The J gene is TRBJ1-2, the V gene TRBV28, with D maybe TRBD1 (5 bases). V dropped 3 bases and J dropped 4 bases, with 12 bases sitting between them. Per germline, CDR1 MDHEN and CDR2 SYDVKM. The CDR3 extends over 14 amino acids. The CDR3 coding sequence is TGTGCCAGCAGTTTCCCCGGGACCGTCTATGGCTACACCTTC. It specifies CASSFPGTVYGYTF.

This clonotype was seen repeatedly, ten times or more. The V call is TRBV12-3 or TRBV12-4, the J call TRBJ2-1, with D maybe TRBD1 (7 bases). The CDR3 loop spans 15 amino acids. V dropped 5 bases and J dropped 6 bases, with 17 bases sitting between them. The DNA for the CDR3 is TGTGCCAGCAGTGGTACAGGGGACTCGTTCAATGAGCAGTTCTTC. Amino acid sequence: CASSGTGDSFNEQFF.

This clonotype has at least ten counts. V is TRBV20-1 and J is TRBJ2-1; TRBD2 agrees at 10 bases. The CDR3 length is 17 residues. V lost 2 bases, J lost 0 bases, and 7 bases stayed unmatched. Germline values: CDR1 DFQATT, CDR2 SNEGSKA (reference sequence). The CDR3 coding sequence is TGCAGTGCTAGAAGAACAGCGGGAGGGAGCTCCTACAATGAGCAGTTCTTC. This translates into CSARRTAGGSSYNEQFF.

Many counts were recorded for this clonotype. V and J are TRBV7-2 and TRBJ2-1; the D is unclear. The germline V and J ends were trimmed by 1 base and 10 bases, with 14 bases remaining between them. Germline CDR1 SGHTA, CDR2 FQGNSA. This CDR3 has 14 residues. This chain's CDR3 is CASSLVTPAEEQFF. The CDR3 DNA reads as TGTGCCAGCAGCTTAGTAACTCCGGCGGAGGAGCAGTTCTTC.

This clonotype was counted between two and nine times. The V call is TRBV7-3, the J call TRBJ2-1, with 10 nucleotides matching TRBD2. V was pared by 1 base and J by 12 bases, with 6 bases of the junction left unmatched. CDR3 size: 14 residues. Germline lookup yields CDR1 SGHTA and CDR2 FQGTGA. This CDR3 reads CASSLNPSGSGQFF. The CDR3 nucleotides are TGTGCCAGCAGCTTAAACCCTAGCGGGAGTGGGCAGTTCTTC.

This chain uses TRBV10-3 with TRBJ2-2, with 8 nucleotides matching TRBD2. V was clipped by 8 bases and J by 3 bases; unmatched bases: 8. CDR3 length: 15 amino acids. Germline V gene lookup returns CDR1 ENHRY and CDR2 SYGVKD. The CDR3 spells CAICASGGYTGELFF. The CDR3 nucleotides are TGTGCCATCTGTGCCAGCGGGGGCTACACCGGGGAGCTGTTTTTT.

This clonotype was seen repeatedly, ten times or more. The chain combines TRBV5-1 with TRBJ2-1; the D is unclear. CDR1 and CDR2 from the germline V gene are SGHRS and YFSETQ. Trimming pared 0 bases from V and 0 bases from J, leaving 7 bases between. CDR3 size: 15 residues. The CDR3 spells CASSLAAVSYNEQFF. CDR3 bases: TGCGCCAGCAGCTTGGCGGCGGTCTCCTACAATGAGCAGTTCTTC.

This clonotype was observed a handful of times. V usage is TRBV7-8 and J usage is TRBJ1-2; D remains unclear. CDR1 is SGHVS and CDR2 is FQNEAQ in the germline V gene. The V and J ends lost 7 bases and 3 bases respectively, with 15 bases between them. The CDR3 spans 14 residues. CDR3 sequence reads: CASTEAGMDYGYTF. Written as DNA, the CDR3 is TGTGCCAGCACTGAGGCGGGGATGGACTATGGCTACACCTTC.

The chain carries TRBV15 and TRBJ2-6; unclear D gene. The CDR3 is 16 residues long. Trimming removed 1 base at V and 0 bases at J, with 7 bases between. The V gene's germline CDR1 is LNHNV and CDR2 YYDKDF (reference sequence). Here the CDR3 reads CATSRGEGSGANVLTF. In DNA form, the CDR3 reads TGTGCCACCAGCAGAGGAGAAGGCTCTGGGGCCAACGTCCTGACTTTC.

The chain is built from TRBV5-1 and TRBJ2-2; D possibly corresponds to TRBD2 (5 bases). V shed 0 bases and J shed 6 bases, with 12 bases lying between them. CDR1 and CDR2 (germline): SGHRS, YFSETQ. The CDR3 sequence is 15 residues long. CDR3 nucleotide sequence: TGCGCCAGCAGCTTGGCGTCGGGATTCCCCGGGGAGCTGTTTTTT. Encoded protein: CASSLASGFPGELFF.

In this sample, this clonotype turned up many times. The CDR3 DNA reads as TGTGCCATCAGGGCCCGGACAGGGGGTGTAGAGACCCAGTACTTC. This sequence encodes CAIRARTGGVETQYF. The rearrangement uses TRBV10-3 and TRBJ2-5, with TRBD1 matching over 10 bases. The trim removed 6 bases at V and 4 bases at J, leaving 8 bases unmatched. The CDR3 spans 15 residues. From germline, CDR1 is ENHRY and CDR2 SYGVKD.

This clonotype showed up many times. The J gene is TRBJ2-1, the V gene TRBV11-2; 7 bases map to TRBD2. CDR3 length equals 18 residues. V lost 6 bases to trimming and J lost 1 base; unmatched junction nucleotides: 15. CDR1 SGHAT and CDR2 FQNNGV come from the germline V gene. The CDR3: CASSPRRLAVGSYNEQFF. CDR3 in DNA: TGTGCCAGCAGTCCGCGACGGCTAGCGGTAGGATCCTACAATGAGCAGTTCTTC.